Each of the 15 T cell receptor beta chains below was sequenced from the same sample in a study of T cell changes during pregnancy in multiple sclerosis. Measured with immunoSEQ multiplex PCR; TCRdb has only the in-frame clones, and not every one. This sample has about 45,000 clones, with around 96% found just once. The specimen comprised peripheral blood, sampled in the second trimester of pregnancy. These receptors all come from a female donor with multiple sclerosis, enrolled in a pregnancy study.

The V call is TRBV7-9, the J call TRBJ1-2; 7 nucleotides line up with TRBD1. The junction had 4 bases not matched to a gene; V was cut back by 0 bases and J by 6 bases. Germline V gene sequence: CDR1 SEHNR, CDR2 FQNEAQ (reference sequence). The CDR3 totals 14 residues. CDR3 sequence (DNA): TGTGCCAGCAGCTTAGCCGACAGGGCACATGGCTACACCTTC. This codes for CASSLADRAHGYTF.

The chain uses TRBV19 and TRBJ1-4; D call uncertain. The germline V gene encodes CDR1 LNHDA and CDR2 SQIVND (reference sequence). The CDR3 covers 16 residues. V lost 3 bases and J 5 bases, leaving 16 bases between the germline ends. CDR3 sequence reads: CASSIGRNSQNEKLFF. The CDR3 nucleotides are TGTGCCAGTAGTATCGGTCGAAACAGTCAGAATGAAAAACTGTTTTTT.

CDR3 in amino acids: CASSRDRAGANVLTF. CDR3 DNA: TGCGCCAGCAGCAGGGACAGGGCTGGGGCCAACGTCCTGACTTTC. The V and J genes are TRBV5-1 and TRBJ2-6, with TRBD1 matching 9 bases. V shed 4 bases and J 2 bases; nucleotides not matched to a gene: 1. The CDR3 is 15 residues long. The germline V gene has CDR1 SGHRS and CDR2 YFSETQ.

J is TRBJ2-5 and V is TRBV27, with TRBD2 identical over 11 bases. The length of the CDR3 is 12 residues. The germline gives CDR1 MNHEY, CDR2 SMNVEV (reference sequence). With 6 bases clipped from V and 7 bases from J, the junction kept 1 base outside the gene matches. The CDR3, as DNA: TGTGCCAGCAGGCTAGCGGGGGGGACCCAGTACTTC. Translation gives CASRLAGGTQYF.

This chain links TRBV2 with TRBJ2-5; TRBD2 agrees at 8 bases. V trimming: 4 bases; J trimming: 0 bases; junction bases outside the gene matches: 1. The CDR3 totals 14 residues. Germline V gene lookup returns CDR1 SNHLY and CDR2 FYNNEI. CDR3 nucleotides: TGTGCCAGCAGTGGCGGGAGGTACCAAGAGACCCAGTACTTC. As protein: CASSGGRYQETQYF. The full variable domain, with the rest looked up from reference TRBV2 and TRBJ2-5, is EPEVTQTPSHQVTQMGQEVILRCVPISNHLYFYWYRQILGQKVEFLVSFYNNEISEKSEIFDDQFSVERPDGSNFTLKIRSTKLEDSAMYFCASSGGRYQETQYFGPGTRLLVL.

The chain links TRBV6-1 to TRBJ2-7; tentative D call: TRBD1 (5 bases). The CDR3 extends over 14 amino acids. V lost 8 bases and J lost 2, with 16 bases in between. Per the germline V gene, CDR1 is MNHNS and CDR2 is SASEGT. This CDR3 reads CASVRLDKTYEQYF. In DNA form, the CDR3 reads TGTGCCAGCGTTCGATTGGACAAGACCTACGAGCAGTACTTC.

This chain uses TRBV10-3 with TRBJ2-1; 9 positions match TRBD2. Trimming took 3 bases from V and 4 from J; bases not matched to a gene: 7. CDR1 ENHRY and CDR2 SYGVKD come from the germline V gene. There are 16 residues in the CDR3. The CDR3: CAISDVAGDPYNEQFF. CDR3 in DNA: TGTGCCATCAGTGATGTAGCGGGAGACCCTTACAATGAGCAGTTCTTC.

This sequence joins TRBV7-8 and TRBJ2-7; 10 positions match TRBD1. V was pared by 5 bases and J by 4 bases, with 5 bases of the junction left unmatched. This CDR3 comprises 14 residues. Germline V gene lookup returns CDR1 SGHVS and CDR2 FQNEAQ. The CDR3 loop is CASSPGTGEYEQYF. In nucleotides, the CDR3 is TGTGCCAGCAGCCCCGGGACAGGGGAGTACGAGCAGTACTTC.

This rearrangement joins TRBV2 to TRBJ2-1, with D maybe TRBD1 (5 bases). In germline, CDR1 is SNHLY, CDR2 FYNNEI. The V gene lost 1 base and the J gene lost 5 bases, with 12 bases spanning the gap. This CDR3 contains 15 residues. As DNA, the CDR3 is TGTGCCAGCAGTGAAGAGGGGCGCCTAAACAATGAGCAGTTCTTC. It translates to CASSEEGRLNNEQFF. Full variable domain (rest looked up from reference TRBV2 and TRBJ2-1): EPEVTQTPSHQVTQMGQEVILRCVPISNHLYFYWYRQILGQKVEFLVSFYNNEISEKSEIFDDQFSVERPDGSNFTLKIRSTKLEDSAMYFCASSEEGRLNNEQFFGPGTRLTVL.

This chain joins TRBV5-4 and TRBJ2-5, with 8 positions matching TRBD2. The J segment lost 3 bases and the V segment lost 7 bases, leaving 11 bases of the junction unmatched. The germline gives CDR1 SGHNT, CDR2 YYREEE (reference sequence). This CDR3 comprises 15 residues. The CDR3 region has the DNA TGTGCCAGCGGACGTCGGGCGGGAGGCAAAGAGACCCAGTACTTC. Amino acid sequence: CASGRRAGGKETQYF.

This chain joins TRBV9 and TRBJ1-5; TRBD1 aligns across 8 bases. The length of the CDR3 is 14 residues. Germline V gene lookup returns CDR1 SGDLS and CDR2 YYNGEE. V gave up 3 bases and J gave up 5 bases; unmatched junction bases: 4. The CDR3 DNA reads as TGTGCCAGCAGCGACGGGACAGGCTATCAGCCCCAGCATTTT. Amino acids: CASSDGTGYQPQHF.

The chain joins TRBV7-2 to TRBJ1-1; no clear D. Germline-derived CDR1 and CDR2 are SGHTA and FQGNSA. V lost 1 base to trimming and J lost 1 base, with 4 bases between them. This CDR3 is 13 amino acids long. The CDR3 DNA is TGTGCCAGCAGCTTAGGACAGAACACTGAAGCTTTCTTT. It specifies CASSLGQNTEAFF.

The chain couples TRBV21-1 to TRBJ2-7; the table names TRBD1, a call not compared with the DNA. TRBV21-1 is a pseudogene locus. The CDR3 contains 15 residues. CDR3: CASSLNLTGPYEQYF. DNA for the CDR3: TGTGCCAGCAGCCTAAACCTAACAGGGCCCTACGAGCAGTACTTC.

This rearrangement joins TRBV5-1 to TRBJ2-7, with 11 bases that match TRBD2. Trimming cost V 4 bases and J 3 bases; bases outside gene matches: 9. Germline V gene data show CDR1 as SGHRS and CDR2 as YFSETQ. The CDR3 length is 16 residues. The CDR3 DNA sequence: TGCGCCAGCAGCCCAAAAGGTGGGACTAGCGGCTACGAGCAGTACTTC. Translating gives CASSPKGGTSGYEQYF.

The gene calls are TRBV10-3 and TRBJ2-2; 7 bases map to TRBD1. The CDR3 is 13 residues long. The trim removed 4 bases at V and 6 bases at J, leaving 2 bases unmatched. Germline-derived CDR1 and CDR2 are ENHRY and SYGVKD. The CDR3 loop is CAISGQGAGELFF. As DNA, the CDR3 is TGTGCCATCAGTGGCCAGGGGGCCGGGGAGCTGTTTTTT.